This T cell receptor (beta chain) was sequenced for a study of blood T cell repertoires in COVID-19. Germline V gene sequence: CDR1 LGHDT, CDR2 YNNKEL (reference sequence). Trimming pared 9 bases from V and 2 bases from J, leaving 13 bases between. CDR3 length: 13 residues. Produced via immunoSEQ multiplex PCR; TCRdb's table is partial and in-frame only. The table records around 180,000 clones, 85% to 90% of them present only once. The rearrangement links TRBV3-1 (or the pseudogene TRBV3-2) to TRBJ2-5; D possibly corresponds to TRBD2 (6 bases). The TCR originated in a woman aged 40-49 years with acute COVID-19. Material for sequencing was PBMCs or T cells enriched from blood (not recorded which). The CDR3: CASRNGGQETQYF. Here the CDR3 DNA reads TGTGCCAGTCGAAACGGAGGGCAAGAGACCCAGTACTTC.